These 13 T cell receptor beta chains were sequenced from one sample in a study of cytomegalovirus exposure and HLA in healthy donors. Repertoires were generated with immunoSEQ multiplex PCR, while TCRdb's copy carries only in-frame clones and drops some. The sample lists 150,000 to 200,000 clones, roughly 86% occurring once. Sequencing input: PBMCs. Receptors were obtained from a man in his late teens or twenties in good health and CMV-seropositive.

The CDR3 DNA follows: TGTGCCAGCAGCCCTCGGGGGCGGGGGACATCCTACAATGAGCAGTTCTTC. This gives the protein CASSPRGRGTSYNEQFF. The chain employs TRBV7-6 and TRBJ2-1; possible D gene TRBD2, 7 bases. This CDR3 region has 17 residues. The V end lost 5 bases, the J end lost 1 base, and 18 bases lay between the germline ends. Germline CDR1 and CDR2: SGHVS and FNYEAQ. The complete variable domain, with remaining parts taken from reference TRBV7-6 and TRBJ2-1, reads GAGVSQSPRYKVTKRGQDVALRCDPISGHVSLYWYRQALGQGPEFLTYFNYEAQQDKSGLPNDRFSAERPEGSISTLTIQRTEQRDSAMYRCASSPRGRGTSYNEQFFGPGTRLTVL.

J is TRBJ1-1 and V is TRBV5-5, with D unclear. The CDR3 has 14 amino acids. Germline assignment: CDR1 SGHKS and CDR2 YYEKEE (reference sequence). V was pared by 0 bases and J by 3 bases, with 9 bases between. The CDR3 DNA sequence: TGTGCCAGCAGCTTGGCCTGGAGTGACACTGAAGCTTTCTTT. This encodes CASSLAWSDTEAFF.

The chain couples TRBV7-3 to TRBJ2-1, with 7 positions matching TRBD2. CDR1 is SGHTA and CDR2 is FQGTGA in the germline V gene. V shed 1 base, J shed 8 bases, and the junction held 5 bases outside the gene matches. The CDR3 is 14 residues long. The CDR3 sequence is CASSLKGSGHEQFF. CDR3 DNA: TGTGCCAGCAGCTTAAAGGGTAGCGGGCATGAGCAGTTCTTC.

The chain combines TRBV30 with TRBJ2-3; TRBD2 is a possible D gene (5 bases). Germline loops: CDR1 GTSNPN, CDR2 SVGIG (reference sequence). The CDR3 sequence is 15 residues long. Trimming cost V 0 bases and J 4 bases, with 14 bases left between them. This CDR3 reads CAWSVLGFPADTQYF. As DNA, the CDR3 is TGTGCCTGGAGTGTACTAGGGTTCCCGGCAGATACGCAGTATTTT.

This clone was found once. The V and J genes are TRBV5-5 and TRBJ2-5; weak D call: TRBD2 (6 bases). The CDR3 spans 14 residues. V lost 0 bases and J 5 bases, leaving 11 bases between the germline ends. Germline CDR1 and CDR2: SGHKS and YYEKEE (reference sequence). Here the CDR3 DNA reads TGTGCCAGCAGCTTGGGACTAGTCTCGGAGACCCAGTACTTC. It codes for CASSLGLVSETQYF. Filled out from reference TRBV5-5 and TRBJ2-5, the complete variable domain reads DAGVTQSPTHLIKTRGQQVTLRCSPISGHKSVSWYQQVLGQGPQFIFQYYEKEERGRGNFPDRFSARQFPNYSSELNVNALLLGDSALYLCASSLGLVSETQYFGPGTRLLVL.

Here the CDR3 DNA reads TGTGCCAGCAACCCAGCGGGGAATACCTACGAGCAGTACTTC. It yields the protein CASNPAGNTYEQYF. The chain employs TRBV27 and TRBJ2-7; 7 nucleotides agree with TRBD2. In germline, CDR1 is MNHEY, CDR2 SMNVEV (reference sequence). Germline trimming cut 7 bases from V and 2 bases from J; bases unmatched to any gene: 8. This CDR3 has 14 amino acids.

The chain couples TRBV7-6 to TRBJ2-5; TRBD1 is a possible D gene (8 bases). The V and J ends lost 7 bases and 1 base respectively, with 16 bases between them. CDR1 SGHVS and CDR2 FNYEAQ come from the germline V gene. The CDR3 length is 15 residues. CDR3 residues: CASKPGGQAQETQYF. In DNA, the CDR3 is TGTGCCAGCAAACCGGGGGGACAGGCCCAAGAGACCCAGTACTTC.

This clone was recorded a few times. CDR3 nucleotides: TGTGCCTGGAGTTCTACAGGGTCGGCCTCTGGGGCCAACGTCCTGACTTTC. It translates to CAWSSTGSASGANVLTF. The gene calls are TRBV30 and TRBJ2-6; D possibly corresponds to TRBD1 (6 bases). V shed 2 bases and J shed 0 bases, with 14 bases lying between them. The CDR3 spans 17 residues. Germline CDR1 GTSNPN, CDR2 SVGIG (reference sequence). The full variable domain, completed using reference TRBV30 and TRBJ2-6, is SQTIHQWPATLVQPVGSPLSLECTVEGTSNPNLYWYRQAAGRGLQLLFYSVGIGQISSEVPQNLSASRPQDRQFILSSKKLLLSDSGFYLCAWSSTGSASGANVLTFGAGSRLTVL.

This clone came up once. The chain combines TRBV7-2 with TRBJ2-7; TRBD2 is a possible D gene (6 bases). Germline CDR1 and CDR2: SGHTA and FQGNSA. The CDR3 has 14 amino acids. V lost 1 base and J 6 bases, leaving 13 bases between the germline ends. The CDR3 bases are TGTGCCAGCAGCTTAGATTTGCGGGGCGGCGAGCAGTACTTC. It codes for CASSLDLRGGEQYF.

The chain's CDR3 is CASLPIAGANTEAFF. CDR3 DNA sequence: TGTGCCAGCTTACCCATCGCAGGGGCGAACACTGAAGCTTTCTTT. The rearrangement joins TRBV6-1 to TRBJ1-1; D may be TRBD1 (6 bases). There are 15 residues in the CDR3. Germline CDR1 and CDR2: MNHNS and SASEGT. V lost 8 bases, J lost 1 base, and 17 bases lay in between.

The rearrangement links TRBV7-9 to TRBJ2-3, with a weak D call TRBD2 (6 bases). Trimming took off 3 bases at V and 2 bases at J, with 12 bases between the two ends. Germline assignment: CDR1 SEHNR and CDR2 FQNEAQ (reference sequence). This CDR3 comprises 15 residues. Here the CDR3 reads CASSFLSGDTDTQYF. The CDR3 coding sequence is TGTGCCAGCAGCTTTCTTTCGGGGGACACAGATACGCAGTATTTT.

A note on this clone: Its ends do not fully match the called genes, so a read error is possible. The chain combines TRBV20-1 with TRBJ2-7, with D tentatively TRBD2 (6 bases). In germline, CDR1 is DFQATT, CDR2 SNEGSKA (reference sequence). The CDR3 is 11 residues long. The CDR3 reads CSARVSPGVIF. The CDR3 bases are TGCAGTGCTAGGGTATCTCCGGGGGTGATCTTC.

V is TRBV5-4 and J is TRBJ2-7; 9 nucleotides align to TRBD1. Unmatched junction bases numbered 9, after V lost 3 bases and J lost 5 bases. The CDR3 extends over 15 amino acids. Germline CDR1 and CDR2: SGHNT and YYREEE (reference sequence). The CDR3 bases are TGTGCCAGCAGCTGGGGGGGACAGGGTATGAACGAGCAGTACTTC. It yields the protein CASSWGGQGMNEQYF. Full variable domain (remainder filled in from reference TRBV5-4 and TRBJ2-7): ETGVTQSPTHLIKTRGQQVTLRCSSQSGHNTVSWYQQALGQGPQFIFQYYREEENGRGNFPPRFSGLQFPNYSSELNVNALELDDSALYLCASSWGGQGMNEQYFGPGTRLTVT.